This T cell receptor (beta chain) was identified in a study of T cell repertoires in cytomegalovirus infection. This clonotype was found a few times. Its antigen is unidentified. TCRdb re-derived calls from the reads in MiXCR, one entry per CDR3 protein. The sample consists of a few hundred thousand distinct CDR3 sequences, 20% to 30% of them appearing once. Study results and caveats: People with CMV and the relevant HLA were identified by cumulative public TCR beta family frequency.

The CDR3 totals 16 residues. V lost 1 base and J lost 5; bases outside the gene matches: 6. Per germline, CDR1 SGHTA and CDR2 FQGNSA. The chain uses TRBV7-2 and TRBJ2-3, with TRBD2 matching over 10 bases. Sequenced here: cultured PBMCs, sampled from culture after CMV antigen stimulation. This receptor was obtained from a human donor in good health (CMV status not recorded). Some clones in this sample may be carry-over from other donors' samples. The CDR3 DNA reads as TGTGCCAGCAGCTTAGGTCTAGCGGGAGCAATAGATACGCAGTATTTT. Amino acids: CASSLGLAGAIDTQYF.